This TCR beta chain stems from a study of T-cell memory formation after mild COVID-19. This clonotype was observed a handful of times. Its matching antigen is unknown. TCRdb re-called the 5' RACE reads with MiXCR, one entry per CDR3 protein. The data hold under 450,000 distinct CDR3 sequences, with 20% to 25% observed a single time. Findings of the study overall: Among clones peaking at day 37 in the second wave, SARS-CoV-2 specificity remained unconfirmed.

This TCR derives from a man younger than 35 who had mild COVID-19 (a few samples of this study predate the infection). Cell type and time point are not known. Sequencing input: PBMCs or a T cell subset sorted from them (not recorded which).

The CDR3 is CASSFELRVEAFF. The DNA for the CDR3 is TGTGCCAGCAGCTTTGAACTGAGGGTCGAAGCTTTCTTT. The J gene is TRBJ1-1, the V gene TRBV7-2; D gene unclear. CDR1 SGHTA and CDR2 FQGNSA come from the germline V gene. The CDR3 sequence is 13 residues long. V lost 3 bases, J lost 8 bases, and 13 bases lay in between.